This entry lists 6 T cell receptor beta chains sequenced from one sample in a study of CD8 T cells in ankylosing spondylitis. TCRdb reprocessed the 5' RACE reads via MiXCR and lists one record per CDR3 protein. The sample contains over 450,000 distinct CDR3 sequences, 9.5% to 15% of which appear only once. Their antigens are not known. Whole-study findings and limits: Apparently characteristic of ankylosing spondylitis blood was a TCR beta motif (about eight highly homologous variants).

The source material was blood, either unsorted or a sorted T cell fraction (not recorded which). The receptors shown here come from a male donor with ankylosing spondylitis.

The table lists this clonotype with a few counts. V gene TRBV7-2 combines with J gene TRBJ1-2, with 9 bases matching TRBD1. Germline V CDR1 and CDR2: SGHTA, FQGNSA. The CDR3 is 15 amino acids. V lost 5 bases to trimming and J lost 6 bases; unmatched junction nucleotides: 10. In nucleotides, the CDR3 is TGTGCCAGCAGCCCAACGCCGGGACAGGGTAATGGCTACACCTTC. Translating gives CASSPTPGQGNGYTF.

The chain recombines TRBV15 with TRBJ2-7, with TRBD2 identical over 7 bases. Per the germline V gene, CDR1 is LNHNV and CDR2 is YYDKDF (reference sequence). Unmatched junction bases numbered 6, after V lost 8 bases and J lost 2 bases. CDR3 length: 13 residues. The CDR3 loop is CATSQLATYEQYF. CDR3 DNA: TGTGCCACCTCGCAACTAGCGACCTACGAGCAGTACTTC.

A few counts support this clonotype. CDR3 coding DNA: TGCAGTGCTAGAGATAAGGCAGGGAGGGCCAAAAACATTCAGTACTTC. Translation gives CSARDKAGRAKNIQYF. The gene calls are TRBV20-1 and TRBJ2-4; D is possibly TRBD2 (6 bases). V was pared by 0 bases and J by 1 base, with 13 bases between. Germline-derived CDR1 and CDR2 are DFQATT and SNEGSKA (reference sequence). The CDR3 runs to 16 residues.

The chain combines TRBV4-1 with TRBJ2-5; D uncertain. Germline V gene lookup returns CDR1 MGHRA and CDR2 YSYEKL. V was pared by 5 bases and J by 0 bases, with 7 bases between. The CDR3 is 13 residues long. In DNA form, the CDR3 reads TGCGCCAGCAGCAAAGCCCACCAAGAGACCCAGTACTTC. This gives the protein CASSKAHQETQYF.

This chain joins TRBV7-9 and TRBJ1-1; D is ambiguous. Germline assignment: CDR1 SEHNR and CDR2 FQNEAQ (reference sequence). The CDR3 runs to 14 residues. V was trimmed by 1 base and J by 5 bases, leaving 11 bases between them. The CDR3 spells CASSLVTEKTEAFF. CDR3 nucleotides: TGTGCCAGCAGCTTAGTGACGGAGAAGACTGAAGCTTTCTTT. Based on the CDR3 plus reference TRBV7-9 and TRBJ1-1, the full variable domain is DTGVSQNPRHKITKRGQNVTFRCDPISEHNRLYWYRQTLGQGPEFLTYFQNEAQLEKSRLLSDRFSAERPKGSFSTLEIQRTEQGDSAMYLCASSLVTEKTEAFFGQGTRLTVV.

A few counts support this clonotype. The chain has TRBV12-3 or TRBV12-4 and TRBJ1-2; D is unresolved. This CDR3 has 14 amino acids. V lost 7 bases and J lost 6, with 18 bases in between. CDR3 protein: CASMGPGPGDGYTF. CDR3 sequence (DNA): TGTGCCAGCATGGGCCCTGGCCCGGGAGATGGCTACACCTTC.